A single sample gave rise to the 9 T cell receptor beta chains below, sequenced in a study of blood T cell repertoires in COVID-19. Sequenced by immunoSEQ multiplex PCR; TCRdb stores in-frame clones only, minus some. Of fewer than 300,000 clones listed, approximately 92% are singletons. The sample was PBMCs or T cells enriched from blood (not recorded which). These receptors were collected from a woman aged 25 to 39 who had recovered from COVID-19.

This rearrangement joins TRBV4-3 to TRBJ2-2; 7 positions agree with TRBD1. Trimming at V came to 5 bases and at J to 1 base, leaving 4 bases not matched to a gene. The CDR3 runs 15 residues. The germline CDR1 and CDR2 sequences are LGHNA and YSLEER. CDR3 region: CASSLDRVNTGELFF. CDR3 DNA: TGCGCCAGCAGCTTAGACAGGGTGAACACCGGGGAGCTGTTTTTT.

As DNA, the CDR3 is TGTGCCAGCAGCTTCGGAGGGGCGGGTGAAGCTTTCTTT. This translates into CASSFGGAGEAFF. The chain employs TRBV7-9 and TRBJ1-1; D might be TRBD1 (5 bases). This CDR3 is 13 amino acids long. Germline-derived CDR1 and CDR2 are SEHNR and FQNEAQ (reference sequence). Trimming took off 3 bases at V and 7 bases at J, with 12 bases between the two ends.

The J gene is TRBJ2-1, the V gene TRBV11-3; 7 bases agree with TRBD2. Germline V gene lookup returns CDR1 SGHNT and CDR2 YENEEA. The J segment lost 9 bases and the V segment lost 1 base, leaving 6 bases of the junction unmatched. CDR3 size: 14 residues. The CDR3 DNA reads TGTGCCAGCAGCTTAGGGCCAGGGAGGGGTGAGCAGTTCTTC. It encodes CASSLGPGRGEQFF.

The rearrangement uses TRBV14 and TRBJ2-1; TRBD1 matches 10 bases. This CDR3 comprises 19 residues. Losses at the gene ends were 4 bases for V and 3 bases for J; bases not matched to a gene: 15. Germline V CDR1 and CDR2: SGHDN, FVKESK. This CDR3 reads CASSPRTGGPAGVYNEQFF. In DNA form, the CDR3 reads TGTGCCAGCAGCCCGAGGACAGGGGGTCCAGCGGGGGTCTACAATGAGCAGTTCTTC. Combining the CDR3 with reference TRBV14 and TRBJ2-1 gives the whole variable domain EAGVTQFPSHSVIEKGQTVTLRCDPISGHDNLYWYRRVMGKEIKFLLHFVKESKQDESGMPNNRFLAERTGGTYSTLKVQPAELEDSGVYFCASSPRTGGPAGVYNEQFFGPGTRLTVL.

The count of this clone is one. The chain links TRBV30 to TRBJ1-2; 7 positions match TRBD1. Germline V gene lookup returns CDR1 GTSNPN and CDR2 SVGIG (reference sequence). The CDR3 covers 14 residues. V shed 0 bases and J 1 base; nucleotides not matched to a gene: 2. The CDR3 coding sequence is TGTGCCTGGAGTGTAGGACAGGTTAACTATGGCTACACCTTC. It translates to CAWSVGQVNYGYTF.

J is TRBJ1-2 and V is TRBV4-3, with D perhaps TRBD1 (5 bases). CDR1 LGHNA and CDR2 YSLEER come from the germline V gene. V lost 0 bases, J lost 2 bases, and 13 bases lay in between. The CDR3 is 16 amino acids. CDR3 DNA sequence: TGCGCCAGCAGCCAAGATCAGGGCACAGAAAACTATGGCTACACCTTC. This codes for CASSQDQGTENYGYTF.

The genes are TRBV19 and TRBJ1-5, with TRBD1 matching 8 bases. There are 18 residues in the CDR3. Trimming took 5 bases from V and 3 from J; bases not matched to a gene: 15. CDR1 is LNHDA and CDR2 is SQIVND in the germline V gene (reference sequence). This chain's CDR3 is CASSFRTGPAGINQPQHF. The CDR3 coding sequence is TGTGCCAGTAGTTTCCGGACAGGGCCAGCTGGGATCAATCAGCCCCAGCATTTT.

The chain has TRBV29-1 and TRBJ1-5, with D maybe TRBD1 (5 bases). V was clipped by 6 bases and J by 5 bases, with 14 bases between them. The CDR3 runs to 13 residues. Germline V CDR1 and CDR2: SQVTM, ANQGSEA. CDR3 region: CSVGPGLDQPQHF. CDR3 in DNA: TGCAGCGTAGGTCCGGGACTCGATCAGCCCCAGCATTTT. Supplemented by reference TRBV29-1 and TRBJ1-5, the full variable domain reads SAVISQKPSRDICQRGTSLTIQCQVDSQVTMMFWYRQQPGQSLTLIATANQGSEATYESGFVIDKFPISRPNLTFSTLTVSNMSPEDSSIYLCSVGPGLDQPQHFGDGTRLSIL.

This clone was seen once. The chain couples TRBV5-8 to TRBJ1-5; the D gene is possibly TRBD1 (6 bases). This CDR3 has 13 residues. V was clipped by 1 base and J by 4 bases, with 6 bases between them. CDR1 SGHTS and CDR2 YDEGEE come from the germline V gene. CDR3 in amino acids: CASSLQGNQPQHF. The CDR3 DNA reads TGTGCCAGCAGCTTGCAGGGGAATCAGCCCCAGCATTTT.